The entry that follows covers one T cell receptor (beta chain) sequence. Its target is unknown. The entirety of the isolated RNA underwent reverse transcription, so expressed TCRB transcripts were sequenced. The data were produced by immunoSEQ multiplex PCR, yet TCRdb's version contains in-frame clones alone and is incomplete. Of about 28,000 clones listed, roughly two thirds were seen once; the top ten hold 2% to 2.5%. The V end lost 7 bases, the J end lost 1 base, and 8 bases lay between the germline ends. Germline V lookup: CDR1 MNHNS, CDR2 SASEGT. This CDR3 contains 13 residues. These data belong to a study of beta chain features in type 1 diabetes. Looking at the study overall: There was similarity between patients and healthy donors in age, gender and cell yields. Study-level results: Insertions were fewer and deletions more numerous at VDJ junctions in type 1 diabetes patients. Type 1 diabetes patients had moderately but significantly shorter TCRB CDR3s in all four CD4+ subsets.

The specimen sequenced was Tregs from blood. This chain uses TRBV6-1 with TRBJ1-5, with D possibly TRBD1 on 6 matching bases. This clonotype was obtained from a woman younger than 45 with type 1 diabetes. In DNA, the CDR3 is TGTGCCAGCACGGGGGGCAGCAATCAGCCCCAGCATTTT. It specifies CASTGGSNQPQHF.